The 2 T cell receptor beta chains below come from one sample, sequenced in a study of early stage breast cancer tumors. Only in-frame clones appear in the TCRdb table, and some are missing; sequencing was by immunoSEQ multiplex PCR. The sample holds around 14,000 clones; 79% are singletons and the top ten take around 7.6%. The sequenced material came from normal breast tissue next to the tumor. The receptors were sampled from a person aged 45 to 59 with breast cancer.

The chain joins TRBV10-1 to TRBJ2-3, with 7 bases identical to TRBD2. The CDR3 contains 13 residues. After removal of 6 bases from V and 5 bases from J, the junction contained 5 bases not matched to a gene. Germline V lookup: CDR1 WNHNN, CDR2 SYGVQD (reference sequence). The CDR3: CASSRGERDTQYF. CDR3 DNA: TGCGCCAGCAGCCGGGGGGAGAGAGATACGCAGTATTTT.

This chain connects TRBV21-1 to TRBJ1-5; TRBD1 is taken as the D call from the table, unchecked against the DNA. TRBV21-1 is tagged as a pseudogene. CDR3 length: 19 amino acids. In nucleotides, the CDR3 is TGTGCCAGCAGCTCCTCGCCGGACAGGGGGGGAGATAGCAATCAGCCCCAGCATTTT. Translated: CASSSSPDRGGDSNQPQHF.